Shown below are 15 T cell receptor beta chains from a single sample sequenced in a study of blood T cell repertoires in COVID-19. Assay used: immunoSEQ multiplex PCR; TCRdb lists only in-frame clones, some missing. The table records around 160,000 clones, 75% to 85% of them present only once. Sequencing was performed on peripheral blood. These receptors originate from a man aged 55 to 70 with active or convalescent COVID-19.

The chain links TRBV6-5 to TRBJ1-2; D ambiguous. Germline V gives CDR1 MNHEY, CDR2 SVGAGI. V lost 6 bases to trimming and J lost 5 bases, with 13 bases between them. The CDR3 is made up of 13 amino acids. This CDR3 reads CASRLTREYGYTF. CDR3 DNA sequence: TGTGCCAGCAGGCTGACTAGGGAATATGGCTACACCTTC.

CDR3 nucleotides: TGTGCCAGCACCACGGGGGGTTGGGCGGGAGTGGCGGAGCAGTACTTC. It encodes CASTTGGWAGVAEQYF. This chain links TRBV5-6 with TRBJ2-7, with 7 bases fitting TRBD2. The junction had 19 bases not matched to a gene; V was cut back by 6 bases and J by 7 bases. This CDR3 is 16 amino acids long. CDR1 is SGHDT, CDR2 YYEEEE, per germline.

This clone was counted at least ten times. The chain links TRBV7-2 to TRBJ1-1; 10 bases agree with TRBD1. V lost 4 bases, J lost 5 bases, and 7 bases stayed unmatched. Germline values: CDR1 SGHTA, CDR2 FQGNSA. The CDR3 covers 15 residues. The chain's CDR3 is CASSSPGQGKTEAFF. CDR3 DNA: TGTGCCAGCAGCTCGCCGGGACAGGGGAAAACTGAAGCTTTCTTT.

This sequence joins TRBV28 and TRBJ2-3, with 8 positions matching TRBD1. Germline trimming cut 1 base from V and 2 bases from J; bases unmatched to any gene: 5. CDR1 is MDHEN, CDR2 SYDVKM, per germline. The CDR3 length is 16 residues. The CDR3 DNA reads TGTGCCAGCAGTTTATTGGGACAGGCTTACACAGATACGCAGTATTTT. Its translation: CASSLLGQAYTDTQYF.

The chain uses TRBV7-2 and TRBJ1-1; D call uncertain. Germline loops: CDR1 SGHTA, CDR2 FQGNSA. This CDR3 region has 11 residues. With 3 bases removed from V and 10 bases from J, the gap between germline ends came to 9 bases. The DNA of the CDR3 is TGTGCCAGCAGCTTGTTCCCTCGAGCTTTCTTT. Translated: CASSLFPRAFF. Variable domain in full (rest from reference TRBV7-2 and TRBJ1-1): GAGVSQSPSNKVTEKGKDVELRCDPISGHTALYWYRQSLGQGLEFLIYFQGNSAPDKSGLPSDRFSAERTGGSVSTLTIQRTQQEDSAVYLCASSLFPRAFFGQGTRLTVV.

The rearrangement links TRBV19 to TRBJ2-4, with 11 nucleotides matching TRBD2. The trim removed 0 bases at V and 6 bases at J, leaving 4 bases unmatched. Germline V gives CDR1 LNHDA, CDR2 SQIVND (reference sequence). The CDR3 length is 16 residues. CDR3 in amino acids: CASSIEASGRINIQYF. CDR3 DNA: TGTGCCAGTAGTATAGAAGCTAGCGGGAGGATAAACATTCAGTACTTC.

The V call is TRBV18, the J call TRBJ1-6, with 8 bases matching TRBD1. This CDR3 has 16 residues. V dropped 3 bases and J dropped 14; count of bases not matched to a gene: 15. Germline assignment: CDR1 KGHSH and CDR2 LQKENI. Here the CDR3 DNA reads TGTGCCAGCTCACCCGGACAGGGTGGGAATCATCGGACCCTCCACTTT. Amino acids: CASSPGQGGNHRTLHF.

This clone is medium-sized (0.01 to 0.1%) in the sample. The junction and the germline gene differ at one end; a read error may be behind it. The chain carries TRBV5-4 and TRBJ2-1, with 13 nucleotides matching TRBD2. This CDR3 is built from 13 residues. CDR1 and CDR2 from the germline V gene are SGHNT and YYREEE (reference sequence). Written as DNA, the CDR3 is TGTGCCAGCAGCTCTGGGACTAGCGGGACCTGGGTCTTC. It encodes CASSSGTSGTWVF.

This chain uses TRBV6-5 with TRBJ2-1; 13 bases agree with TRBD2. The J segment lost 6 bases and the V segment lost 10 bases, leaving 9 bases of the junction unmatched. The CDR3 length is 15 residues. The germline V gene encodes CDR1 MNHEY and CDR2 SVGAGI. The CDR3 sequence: CATNPGTSGINEQFF. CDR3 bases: TGTGCCACAAACCCCGGGACTAGCGGGATCAATGAGCAGTTCTTC.

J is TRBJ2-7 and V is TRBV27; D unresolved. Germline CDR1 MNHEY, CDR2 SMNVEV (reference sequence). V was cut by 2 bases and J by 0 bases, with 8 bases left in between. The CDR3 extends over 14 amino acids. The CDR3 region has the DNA TGTGCCAGCAGTTTACAGGATAGCTCCTACGAGCAGTACTTC. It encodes CASSLQDSSYEQYF.

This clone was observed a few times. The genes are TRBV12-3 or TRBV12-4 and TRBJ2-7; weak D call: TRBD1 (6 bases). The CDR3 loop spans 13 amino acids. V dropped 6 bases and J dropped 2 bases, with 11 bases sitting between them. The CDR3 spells CASRGQPAYEQYF. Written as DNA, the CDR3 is TGTGCCAGCAGAGGACAGCCAGCCTACGAGCAGTACTTC.

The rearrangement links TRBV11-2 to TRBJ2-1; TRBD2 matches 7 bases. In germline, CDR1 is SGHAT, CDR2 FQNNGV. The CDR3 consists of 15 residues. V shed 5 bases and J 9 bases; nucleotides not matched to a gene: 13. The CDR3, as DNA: TGTGCCAGCAGCCTGGGAGAGGGAGGGCCGGGTGAGCAGTTCTTC. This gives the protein CASSLGEGGPGEQFF.

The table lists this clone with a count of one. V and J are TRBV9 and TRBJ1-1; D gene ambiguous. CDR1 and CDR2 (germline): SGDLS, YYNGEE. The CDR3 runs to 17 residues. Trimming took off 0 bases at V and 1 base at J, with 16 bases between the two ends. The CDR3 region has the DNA TGTGCCAGCAGCGTAGTCGCCTTTCCCGGGGAGAACACTGAAGCTTTCTTT. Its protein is CASSVVAFPGENTEAFF. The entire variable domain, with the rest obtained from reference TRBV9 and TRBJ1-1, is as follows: DSGVTQTPKHLITATGQRVTLRCSPRSGDLSVYWYQQSLDQGLQFLIQYYNGEERAKGNILERFSAQQFPDLHSELNLSSLELGDSALYFCASSVVAFPGENTEAFFGQGTRLTVV.

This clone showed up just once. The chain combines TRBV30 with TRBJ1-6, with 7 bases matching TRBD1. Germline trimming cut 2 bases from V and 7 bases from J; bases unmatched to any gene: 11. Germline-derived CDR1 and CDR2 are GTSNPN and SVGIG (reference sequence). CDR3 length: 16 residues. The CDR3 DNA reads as TGTGCCTGGAGTTTCAACCCCGGGACAGCAAATTCACCCCTCCACTTT. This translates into CAWSFNPGTANSPLHF.

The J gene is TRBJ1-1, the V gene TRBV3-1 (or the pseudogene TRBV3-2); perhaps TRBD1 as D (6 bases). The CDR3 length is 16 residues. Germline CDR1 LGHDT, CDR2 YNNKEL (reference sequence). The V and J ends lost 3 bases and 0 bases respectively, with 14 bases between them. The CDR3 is CASSHRPDRLNTEAFF. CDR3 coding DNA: TGTGCCAGCAGCCATAGACCTGACAGGCTGAACACTGAAGCTTTCTTT.